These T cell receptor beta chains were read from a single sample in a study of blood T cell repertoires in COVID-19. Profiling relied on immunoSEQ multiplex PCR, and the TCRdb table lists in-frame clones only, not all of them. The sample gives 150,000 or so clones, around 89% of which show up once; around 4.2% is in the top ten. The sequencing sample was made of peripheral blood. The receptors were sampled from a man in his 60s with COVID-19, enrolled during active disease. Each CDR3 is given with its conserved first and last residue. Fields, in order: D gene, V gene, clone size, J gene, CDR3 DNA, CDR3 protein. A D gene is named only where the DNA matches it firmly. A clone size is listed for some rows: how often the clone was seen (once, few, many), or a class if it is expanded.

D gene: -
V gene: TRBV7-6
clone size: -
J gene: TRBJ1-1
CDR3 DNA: TGTGCCAGCAGCTTAGGATTGGGGGGGAACACTGAAGCTTTCTTT
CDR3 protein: CASSLGLGGNTEAFF

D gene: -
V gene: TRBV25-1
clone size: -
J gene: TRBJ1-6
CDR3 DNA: TGTGCCAGCAGTAAGACCGCGGCGCGTTCACCCCTCCACTTT
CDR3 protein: CASSKTAARSPLHF

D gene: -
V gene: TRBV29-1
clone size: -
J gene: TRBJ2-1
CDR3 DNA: TGCAGCGTTGAAGATCGAAGGGGGAGCTCCTACAATGAGCAGTTCTTC
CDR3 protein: CSVEDRRGSSYNEQFF

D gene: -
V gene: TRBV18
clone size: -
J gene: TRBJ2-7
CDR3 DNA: TGTGCCAGCTCACCTGGACTTGGCAACGAGCAGTACTTC
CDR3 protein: CASSPGLGNEQYF

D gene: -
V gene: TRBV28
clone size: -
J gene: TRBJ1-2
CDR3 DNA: TGTGCCAGCAGACCACAGGGAGATAGTGGCTACACCTTC
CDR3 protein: CASRPQGDSGYTF

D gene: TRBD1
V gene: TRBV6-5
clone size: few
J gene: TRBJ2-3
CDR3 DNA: TGTGCCAGCAGCCAAACAGGGGGCTTCACAGATACGCAGTATTTT
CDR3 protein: CASSQTGGFTDTQYF

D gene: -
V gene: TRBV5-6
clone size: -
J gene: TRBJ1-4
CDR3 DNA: TGTGCCAGCAGCTTGGGTGGTGCGACTAATGAAAAACTGTTTTTT
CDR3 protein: CASSLGGATNEKLFF

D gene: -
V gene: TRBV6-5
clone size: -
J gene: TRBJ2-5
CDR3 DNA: TGTGCCAGCAGTTACCAGGGGAGTTGGGAGACCCAGTACTTC
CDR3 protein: CASSYQGSWETQYF

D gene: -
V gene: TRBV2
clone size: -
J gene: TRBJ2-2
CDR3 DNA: TGTGCCAGCGAACTGAGAACCGGGGAGCTGTTTTTT
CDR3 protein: CASELRTGELFF

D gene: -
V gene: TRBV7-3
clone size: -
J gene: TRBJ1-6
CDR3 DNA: TGTGCCAGCAGCCCGACCGGGGGTTCTAATTCACCCCTCCACTTT
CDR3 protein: CASSPTGGSNSPLHF